This T cell receptor beta chain stems from a study of control samples from healthy donors and cancer patients. Method: immunoSEQ multiplex PCR; TCRdb's copy keeps in-frame clones and lacks some. The sample carries some 140,000 clones, under 90% recorded once. V lost 5 bases to trimming and J lost 3 bases, with 8 bases between them. The length of the CDR3 is 13 residues. The chain couples TRBV12-3 or TRBV12-4 to TRBJ2-1; D may be TRBD1 (5 bases). This TCR was recovered from a man between 50 and 59 years old with head and neck cancer. The sequenced sample was PBMCs. CDR3 in DNA: TGTGCCAGCAGTCGAGACAGCTACAATGAGCAGTTCTTC. Translating it yields CASSRDSYNEQFF.